This T cell receptor (beta chain) was identified during a study of regulatory and conventional T cells in RAG deficiency. Remarks on this clone: Its antigen is still unknown.

Genomic DNA came from blood conventional CD4+ T cells gated CD25-low CD127-high. Measured with immunoSEQ multiplex PCR; TCRdb has only the in-frame clones, and not every one. Of 20,000 to 25,000 clones detected, around 92% appear once; the ten largest clones hold approximately 0.78%. Trimming removed 0 bases from V and 1 base from J, with 9 bases in between. CDR3 length equals 15 residues. The germline CDR1 and CDR2 sequences are MNHNY and SVGAGI (reference sequence). Findings of the study overall: Omenn patients showed >90% Treg-Tconv overlap and shorter CDR3 lengths. In Omenn syndrome, sorted "Tregs" may be peripherally activated cells. Other subsets showed roughly 9.9-fold reductions, but Treg unique TCR beta sequences fell approximately 90-fold in these patients.

These data are also associated with another study on regulatory T cells. In that study: The primer mix had 52 TRBV and 13 TRBJ primers. Regulatory T cells showed the strongest V-J pair restriction and V/J gene skewing among patient repertoires.

Sequencing was performed on CD4+ T cells sorted from blood. This TCR came from a human donor in good health. V gene TRBV6-6 combines with J gene TRBJ1-1, with D unresolved. CDR3 protein: CASSYSTERNTEAFF. DNA of the CDR3: TGTGCCAGCAGTTACTCGACGGAAAGGAACACTGAAGCTTTCTTT.